This is a list of T cell receptor beta chains from one sample in a study of identical twins. TCRdb reanalysed the 5' RACE reads using MiXCR and keeps one entry per CDR3 protein. In the table there are about 250,000 distinct CDR3 sequences, roughly 8.7% of which are singletons. These data were also filed under a second study, of yellow fever vaccine responses in identical twins.

Specimen: CD8+ T cells sorted from blood. The receptors were sampled from a woman under 30 in good health. CDR3s include the opening cysteine and the closing phenylalanine or tryptophan. A D gene is named only where the DNA matches it firmly. Some rows mark clone size as missing; the rest say once, few, many or name a class of expanded clone.

j_gene: TRBJ1-1; v_gene: TRBV27; abundance: few; d_gene: .; CDR3aa: CASSKVVGTEAFF; CDR3nt: TGTGCCAGTTCTAAAGTAGTGGGAACTGAAGCTTTCTTT
j_gene: TRBJ2-2; v_gene: TRBV20-1; abundance: .; d_gene: TRBD1; CDR3aa: CSASGTGGETGELFF; CDR3nt: TGCAGTGCTTCCGGTACAGGGGGCGAAACCGGGGAGCTGTTTTTT
j_gene: TRBJ2-7; v_gene: TRBV29-1; abundance: .; d_gene: .; CDR3aa: CSVQSPSSSTWEQYF; CDR3nt: TGCAGCGTTCAAAGTCCGTCCAGCTCGACCTGGGAGCAGTACTTC
j_gene: TRBJ2-1; v_gene: TRBV11-2; abundance: .; d_gene: .; CDR3aa: CASSLHSYNEQFF; CDR3nt: TGTGCCAGCAGCCTCCACTCCTACAATGAGCAGTTCTTC
j_gene: TRBJ2-1; v_gene: TRBV11-1; abundance: .; d_gene: TRBD2; CDR3aa: CASSSTYRTSGGYNEQFF; CDR3nt: TGTGCCAGCAGCTCAACCTACCGGACTAGCGGGGGTTACAATGAGCAGTTCTTC
j_gene: TRBJ2-7; v_gene: TRBV19; abundance: .; d_gene: .; CDR3aa: CASSIDITYEQYF; CDR3nt: TGTGCCAGTAGTATTGACATTACCTACGAGCAGTACTTC
j_gene: TRBJ2-1; v_gene: TRBV7-9; abundance: many; d_gene: .; CDR3aa: CASSLEANEQFF; CDR3nt: TGTGCCAGCAGCTTAGAGGCTAATGAGCAGTTCTTC
j_gene: TRBJ2-3; v_gene: TRBV5-1; abundance: .; d_gene: TRBD2; CDR3aa: CASSLGTSGVRTDTQYF; CDR3nt: TGCGCCAGCAGCCTAGGGACTAGCGGGGTCCGGACAGATACGCAGTATTTT
j_gene: TRBJ2-7; v_gene: TRBV5-5; abundance: .; d_gene: .; CDR3aa: CASSFPDRPLREQYF; CDR3nt: TGTGCCAGCAGCTTCCCCGACAGACCCCTTAGGGAGCAGTACTTC
j_gene: TRBJ2-7; v_gene: TRBV4-3; abundance: few; d_gene: .; CDR3aa: CASSHASEGSYEQYF; CDR3nt: TGCGCCAGCAGCCACGCGTCGGAGGGCTCCTACGAGCAGTACTTC
j_gene: TRBJ2-7; v_gene: TRBV7-9; abundance: many; d_gene: TRBD1; CDR3aa: CASSSTQGAHSEQYF; CDR3nt: TGTGCCAGCAGCTCCACACAGGGGGCCCACTCGGAGCAGTACTTC
j_gene: TRBJ2-1; v_gene: TRBV5-1; abundance: .; d_gene: TRBD1; CDR3aa: CASSFGTGGFEQFF; CDR3nt: TGCGCCAGCAGCTTTGGGACAGGGGGCTTCGAGCAGTTCTTC
j_gene: TRBJ2-3; v_gene: TRBV12-3/TRBV12-4; abundance: many; d_gene: TRBD2; CDR3aa: CASSSGGRSEYF; CDR3nt: TGTGCCAGCAGCTCGGGCGGGAGGTCTGAGTATTTT
j_gene: TRBJ2-7; v_gene: TRBV11-1; abundance: few; d_gene: .; CDR3aa: CASSLGGKEARRLVGEQYF; CDR3nt: TGTGCCAGCAGCTTAGGGGGCAAGGAGGCACGGCGACTCGTGGGGGAGCAGTACTTC
j_gene: TRBJ1-2; v_gene: TRBV27; abundance: few; d_gene: .; CDR3aa: CASSSSGTSPNYGYTF; CDR3nt: TGTGCCAGCAGTTCCTCTGGTACCAGCCCTAACTATGGCTACACCTTC
j_gene: TRBJ2-1; v_gene: TRBV4-3; abundance: few; d_gene: TRBD2; CDR3aa: CASSQSSLAGVSLLGNEQFF; CDR3nt: TGCGCCAGCAGCCAAAGTAGCCTAGCGGGAGTTTCCCTACTCGGCAATGAGCAGTTCTTC
j_gene: TRBJ2-1; v_gene: TRBV2; abundance: .; d_gene: TRBD1; CDR3aa: CTFSFGPGQGALGNEQFF; CDR3nt: TGTACCTTCAGTTTTGGCCCGGGACAGGGGGCGTTGGGGAATGAGCAGTTCTTC
j_gene: TRBJ2-7; v_gene: TRBV12-3/TRBV12-4; abundance: few; d_gene: TRBD1; CDR3aa: CASTLGTGGGEQYF; CDR3nt: TGTGCCAGCACCCTCGGGACAGGGGGTGGCGAGCAGTACTTC
j_gene: TRBJ2-6; v_gene: TRBV20-1; abundance: many; d_gene: TRBD1; CDR3aa: CSAMAPGQGFSGANVLTF; CDR3nt: TGCAGTGCTATGGCTCCGGGACAGGGTTTCTCTGGGGCCAACGTCCTGACTTTC
j_gene: TRBJ2-3; v_gene: TRBV7-6; abundance: .; d_gene: .; CDR3aa: CASSLGPPPVDTQYF; CDR3nt: TGTGCCAGCAGCTTAGGGCCCCCGCCCGTAGATACGCAGTATTTT